This paragraph reports one T cell receptor beta chain. No antigen is known for it. Execution of the assay was at deep level. In the study's own analysis: Without quality scores, immunoSEQ junctional reads could not be filtered like full-length reads. Sequencing used immunoSEQ multiplex PCR; TCRdb keeps in-frame clones, though not all of them. That table furnishes V, J and clone size, whereas the DNA furnished D and trimming. The sample includes under 600,000 clones, about 98% of them seen just once. The sample belongs to a study of shared clonotypes between healthy human individuals. Findings and limits, study-wide: Investigators collected only blood, and repertoires in tissues likely differ. In a few donors, 4.5% to 5.5% of naive CD4 clonotypes appeared in common.

Cells designated naive CD8 were CD45RO-negative and were positively selected for CCR7, with terminally differentiated effector memory CD45RA+ cells excluded. V lost 5 bases and J lost 4; bases outside the gene matches: 3. The CDR3 has 14 residues. Germline values: CDR1 SGHAT, CDR2 FQNNGV. The chain uses TRBV11-2 and TRBJ2-1, with 9 bases identical to TRBD2. This receptor was taken from a man aged 25 to 40 in good health. Input material: naive CD8+ T cells sorted from blood. CDR3 bases: TGTGCCAGCAGCCGGACTAGCGAGTACAATGAGCAGTTCTTC. Translation: CASSRTSEYNEQFF. The full variable domain, in which reference TRBV11-2 and TRBJ2-1 provide the parts outside the CDR3, is EAGVAQSPRYKIIEKRQSVAFWCNPISGHATLYWYQQILGQGPKLLIQFQNNGVVDDSQLPKDRFSAERLKGVDSTLKIQPAKLEDSAVYLCASSRTSEYNEQFFGPGTRLTVL.